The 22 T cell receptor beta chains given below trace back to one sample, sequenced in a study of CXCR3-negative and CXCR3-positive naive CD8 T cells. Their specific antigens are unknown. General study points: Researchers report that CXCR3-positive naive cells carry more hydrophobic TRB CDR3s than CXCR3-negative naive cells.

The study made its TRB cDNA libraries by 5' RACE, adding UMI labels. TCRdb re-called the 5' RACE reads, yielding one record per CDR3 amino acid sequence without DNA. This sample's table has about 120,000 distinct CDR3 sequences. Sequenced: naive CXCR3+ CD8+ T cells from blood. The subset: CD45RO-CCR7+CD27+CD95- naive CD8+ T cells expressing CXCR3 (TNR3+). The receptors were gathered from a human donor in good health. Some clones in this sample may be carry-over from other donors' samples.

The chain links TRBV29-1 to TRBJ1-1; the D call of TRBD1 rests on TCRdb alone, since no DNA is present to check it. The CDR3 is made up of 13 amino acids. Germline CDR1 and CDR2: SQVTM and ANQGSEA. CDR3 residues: CSVVPGTGGEAFF.

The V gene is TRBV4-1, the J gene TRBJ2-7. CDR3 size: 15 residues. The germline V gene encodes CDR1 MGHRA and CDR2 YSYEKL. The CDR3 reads CASSHSATGAYEQYF.

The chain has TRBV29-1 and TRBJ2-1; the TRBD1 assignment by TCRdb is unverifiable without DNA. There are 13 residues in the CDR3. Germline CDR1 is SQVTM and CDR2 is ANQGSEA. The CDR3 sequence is CSVGQGGYNEQFF.

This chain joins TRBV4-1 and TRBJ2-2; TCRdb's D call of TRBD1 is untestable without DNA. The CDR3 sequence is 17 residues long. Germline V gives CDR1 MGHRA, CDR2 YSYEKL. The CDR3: CASSQLRTGGNLGELLF.

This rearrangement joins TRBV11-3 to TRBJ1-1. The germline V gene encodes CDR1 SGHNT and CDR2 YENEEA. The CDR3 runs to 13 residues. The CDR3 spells CASSFKGWQGAFF. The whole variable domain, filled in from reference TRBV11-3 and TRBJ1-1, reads EAGVVQSPRYKIIEKKQPVAFWCNPISGHNTLYWYLQNLGQGPELLIRYENEEAVDDSQLPKDRFSAERLKGVDSTLKIQPAELGDSAVYLCASSFKGWQGAFFGQGTRLTVV.

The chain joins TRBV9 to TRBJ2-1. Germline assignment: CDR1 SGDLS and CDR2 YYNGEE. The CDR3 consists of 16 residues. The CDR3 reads CASSVGLIGSYNEQFF.

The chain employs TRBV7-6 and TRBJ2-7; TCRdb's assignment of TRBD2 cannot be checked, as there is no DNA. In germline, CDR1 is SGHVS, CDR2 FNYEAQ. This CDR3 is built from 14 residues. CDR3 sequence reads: CASSLAAGGKEQYF.

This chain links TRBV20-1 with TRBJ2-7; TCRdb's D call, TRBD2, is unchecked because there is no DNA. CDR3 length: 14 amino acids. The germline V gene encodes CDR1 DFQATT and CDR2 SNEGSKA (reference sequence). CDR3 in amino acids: CSALGDRLSYEQYF.

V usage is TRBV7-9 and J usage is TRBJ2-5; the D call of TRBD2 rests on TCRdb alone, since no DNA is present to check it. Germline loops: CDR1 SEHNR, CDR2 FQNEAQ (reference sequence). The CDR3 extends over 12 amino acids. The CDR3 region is CASRGGQETQYF.

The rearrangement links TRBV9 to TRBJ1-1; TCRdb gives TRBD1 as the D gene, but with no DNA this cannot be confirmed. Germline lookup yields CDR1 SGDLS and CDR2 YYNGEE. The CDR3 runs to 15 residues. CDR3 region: CASSVRTDMNTEAFF.

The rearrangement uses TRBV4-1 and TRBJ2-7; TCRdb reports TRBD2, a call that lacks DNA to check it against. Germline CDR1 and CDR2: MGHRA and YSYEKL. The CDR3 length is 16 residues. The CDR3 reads CASSQGPGLAGGEQYF.

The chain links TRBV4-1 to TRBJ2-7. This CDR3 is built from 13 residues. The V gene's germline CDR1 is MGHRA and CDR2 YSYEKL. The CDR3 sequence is CASSQDRPYEQYF.

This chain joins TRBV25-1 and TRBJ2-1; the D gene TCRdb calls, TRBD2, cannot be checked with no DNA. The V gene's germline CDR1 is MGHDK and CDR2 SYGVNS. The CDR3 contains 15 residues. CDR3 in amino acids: CASSGGGGLPNEQFF. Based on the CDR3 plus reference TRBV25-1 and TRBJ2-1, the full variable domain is EADIYQTPRYLVIGTGKKITLECSQTMGHDKMYWYQQDPGMELHLIHYSYGVNSTEKGDLSSESTVSRIRTEHFPLTLESARPSHTSQYLCASSGGGGLPNEQFFGPGTRLTVL.

The CDR3: CASSLSGGPPQETQYF. The chain joins TRBV5-1 to TRBJ2-5; there is no DNA to check the TCRdb D call of TRBD1. The length of the CDR3 is 16 residues. Germline V gene data show CDR1 as SGHRS and CDR2 as YFSETQ.

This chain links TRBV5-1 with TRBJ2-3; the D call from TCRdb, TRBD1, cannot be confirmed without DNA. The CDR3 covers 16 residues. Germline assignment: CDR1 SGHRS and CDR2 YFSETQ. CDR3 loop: CASSLGQGPPTDTQYF. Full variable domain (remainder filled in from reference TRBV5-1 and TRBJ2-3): KAGVTQTPRYLIKTRGQQVTLSCSPISGHRSVSWYQQTPGQGLQFLFEYFSETQRNKGNFPGRFSGRQFSNSRSEMNVSTLELGDSALYLCASSLGQGPPTDTQYFGPGTRLTVL.

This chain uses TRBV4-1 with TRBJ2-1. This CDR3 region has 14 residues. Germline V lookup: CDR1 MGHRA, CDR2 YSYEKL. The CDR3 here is CASSQVMGYNEQFF.

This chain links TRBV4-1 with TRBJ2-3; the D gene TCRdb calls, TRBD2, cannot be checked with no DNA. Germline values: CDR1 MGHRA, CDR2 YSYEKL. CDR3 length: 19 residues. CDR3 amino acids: CASSQVGFGAGGSTDTQYF.

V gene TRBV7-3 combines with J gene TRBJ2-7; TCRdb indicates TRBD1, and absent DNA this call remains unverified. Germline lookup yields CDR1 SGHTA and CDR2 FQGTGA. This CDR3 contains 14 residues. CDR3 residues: CASSFGGGDSEQYF.

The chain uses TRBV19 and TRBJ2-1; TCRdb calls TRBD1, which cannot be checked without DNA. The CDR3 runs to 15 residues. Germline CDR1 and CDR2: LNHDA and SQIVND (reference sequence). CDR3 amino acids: CASSPIGTGDGGQFF.

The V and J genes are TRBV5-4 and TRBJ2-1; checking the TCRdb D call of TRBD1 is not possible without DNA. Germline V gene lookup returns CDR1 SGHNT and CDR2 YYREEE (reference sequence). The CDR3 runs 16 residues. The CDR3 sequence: CASSQTRGQGNNEQFF.

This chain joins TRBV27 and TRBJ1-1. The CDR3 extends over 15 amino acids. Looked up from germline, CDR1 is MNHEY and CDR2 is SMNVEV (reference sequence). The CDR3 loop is CASPKGRELDTEAFF.

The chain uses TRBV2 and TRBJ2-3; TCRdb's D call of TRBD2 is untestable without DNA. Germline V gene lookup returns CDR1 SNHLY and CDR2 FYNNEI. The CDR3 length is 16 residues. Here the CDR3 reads CASRAGTSGSTDTQYF.